This TCR beta chain was documented in a study of blood T cell repertoires in COVID-19 (dated by TCRdb to about 2020). Regarding the complete study: Collaborator samples came from the United States, Italy and Spain and covered acute and convalescent phases of COVID-19. Nearly every sample came with metadata listing a de-identified subject ID, COVID-19 status, age in years and sex. Subjects who had been exposed to COVID-19, were actively infected with it, or had recovered from it provided the deeply sampled blood TCRbeta repertoires that made up the dataset. The material from the prospective study consisted of cDNA or gDNA derived from T cells, B-cell-depleted T cells, or PBMCs. The samples were drawn from two sources: the first 160 participants of the ongoing ImmuneRACE study, and 1,254 subjects contributed by 6 global collaborators. Where available, HLA class I and class II types were obtained from metadata supplied by the sample provider rather than from assay-based typing. The repertoires were released in a freely available public database meant as a resource for research on the immune response to SARS-CoV-2. Paper-wide results and their limitations: The amount of clinical and demographic metadata varied by source and participant and was provided uncurated.

TCRbeta CDR3 regions were amplified from genomic DNA by means of the immunoSEQ Assay, a bias-controlled multiplex PCR. On the authors' methods: The number of nucleated cells in each sample was estimated from the amplification of reference gene primers within the assay. To quantify the absolute abundance of each unique TCRbeta CDR3 rearrangement, sequence reads were collapsed and filtered. For each sample, productive Simpson clonality was calculated as the square root of Simpson's diversity index across productive rearrangements. Held by TCRdb, this immuneACCESS table contains in-frame sequences only and omits some clones. Under half of the omission traces to an unresolved V gene where checked; the cause of the rest is unknown. Clone size and V and J calls were adopted from that table, with D and trimming inferred from the DNA. The sample table contains about 58,000 clones; only one count was recorded for 88% of them. The ten largest clonotypes hold 7% to 10% of the sample.

The germline V gene supplies CDR1 SQVTM and CDR2 ANQGSEA. Germline trimming amounts to 7 bases on V and 13 bases on J, with 9 as the count of junction bases outside the gene matches. Counted from cysteine to phenylalanine, this CDR3 has 10 amino acids. Only the CDR3 part of the read is kept: 30 bases, read in frame from the first base. Each collaborating institution followed its own protocols to collect whole blood in K2EDTA tubes. For TCRbeta analysis, collaborator samples were shipped as frozen whole blood, as isolated PBMCs, or as DNA extracted from either sample type. A note on this clone: Its antigen target is currently unknown. Base qualities are missing; no much larger clone stands one base away.

What was sequenced was peripheral blood. The source is a woman aged 70-85 years with active COVID-19. The V and J genes are TRBV29-1 and TRBJ1-2, with 7 middle bases fitting TRBD1. The bases are TGCAGCGCACAGGGGAGTAGCCTCACCTTC. Its protein is CSAQGSSLTF.